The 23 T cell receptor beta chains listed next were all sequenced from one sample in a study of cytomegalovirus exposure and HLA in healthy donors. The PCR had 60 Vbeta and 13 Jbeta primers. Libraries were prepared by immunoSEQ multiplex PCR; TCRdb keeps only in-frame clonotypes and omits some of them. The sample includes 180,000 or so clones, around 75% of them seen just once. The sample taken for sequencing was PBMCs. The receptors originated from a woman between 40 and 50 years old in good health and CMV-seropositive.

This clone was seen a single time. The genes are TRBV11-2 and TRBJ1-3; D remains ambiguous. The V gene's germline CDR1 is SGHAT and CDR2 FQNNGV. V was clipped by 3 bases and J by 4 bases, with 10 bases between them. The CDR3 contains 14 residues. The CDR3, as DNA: TGTGCCAGCAGCTTTGTAGCCCGCGGAAACACCATATATTTT. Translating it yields CASSFVARGNTIYF.

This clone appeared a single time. The chain's CDR3 is CASSRLAGPRETQYF. CDR3 DNA sequence: TGTGCCAGCAGCCGACTTGCGGGCCCGAGAGAGACCCAGTACTTC. The rearrangement links TRBV11-1 to TRBJ2-5; D perhaps matches TRBD2 (5 bases). Germline CDR1 is SGHAT and CDR2 is FQDESV (reference sequence). This CDR3 has 15 amino acids. The V end was cut by 5 bases, the J end by 4 bases, with 17 bases between.

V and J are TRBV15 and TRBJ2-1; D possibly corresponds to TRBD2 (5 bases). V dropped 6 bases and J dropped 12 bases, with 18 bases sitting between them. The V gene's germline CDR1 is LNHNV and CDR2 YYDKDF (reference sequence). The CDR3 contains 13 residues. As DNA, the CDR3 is TGTGCCACCAGGATCGCGGGCGCTAGTCGGCAGTTCTTC. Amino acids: CATRIAGASRQFF.

As DNA, the CDR3 is TGTGCCAGCACCCTCGGCGGGAGTGGGATTGAGCAGTTCTTC. Its translation is CASTLGGSGIEQFF. The chain links TRBV7-2 to TRBJ2-1, with TRBD2 matching over 7 bases. Germline CDR1 and CDR2: SGHTA and FQGNSA. The length of the CDR3 is 14 residues. V lost 7 bases, J lost 9 bases, and 12 bases stayed unmatched.

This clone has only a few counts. As DNA, the CDR3 is TGTGCCAGCTCACCGTCTGCGATCACAGATACGCAGTATTTT. Translated: CASSPSAITDTQYF. The chain joins TRBV18 to TRBJ2-3; D is undetermined. CDR1 is KGHSH, CDR2 LQKENI, per germline. The germline V and J ends were trimmed by 3 bases and 2 bases, with 9 bases remaining between them. This CDR3 comprises 14 residues.

The CDR3 coding sequence is TGTGCCAGCAGTTATATAGAGGGGAACACCGGGGAGCTGTTTTTT. The encoded protein is CASSYIEGNTGELFF. This chain connects TRBV6-6 to TRBJ2-2; D might be TRBD2 (5 bases). With 3 bases removed from V and 1 base from J, the gap between germline ends came to 9 bases. Germline CDR1 MNHNY, CDR2 SVGAGI (reference sequence). CDR3 length: 15 residues.

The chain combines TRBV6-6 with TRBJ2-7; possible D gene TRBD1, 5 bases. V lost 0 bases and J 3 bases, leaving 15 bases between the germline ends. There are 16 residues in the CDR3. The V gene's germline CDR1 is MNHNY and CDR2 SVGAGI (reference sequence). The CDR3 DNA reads TGTGCCAGCAGTTACTCTAGGCAGGGCCTACGCTACGAGCAGTACTTC. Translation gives CASSYSRQGLRYEQYF.

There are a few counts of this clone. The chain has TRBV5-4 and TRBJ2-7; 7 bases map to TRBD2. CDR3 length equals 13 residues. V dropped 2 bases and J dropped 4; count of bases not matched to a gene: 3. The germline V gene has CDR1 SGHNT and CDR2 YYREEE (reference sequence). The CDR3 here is CASSFWGGYEQYF. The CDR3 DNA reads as TGTGCCAGCAGCTTCTGGGGGGGGTACGAGCAGTACTTC.

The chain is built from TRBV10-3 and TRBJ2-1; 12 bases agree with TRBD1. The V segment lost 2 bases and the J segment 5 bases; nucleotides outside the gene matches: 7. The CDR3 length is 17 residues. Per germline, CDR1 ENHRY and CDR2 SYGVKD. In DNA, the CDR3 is TGTGCCATCAGTGAGGGGACAGGGGGCGTTCTGGACAATGAGCAGTTCTTC. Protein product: CAISEGTGGVLDNEQFF.

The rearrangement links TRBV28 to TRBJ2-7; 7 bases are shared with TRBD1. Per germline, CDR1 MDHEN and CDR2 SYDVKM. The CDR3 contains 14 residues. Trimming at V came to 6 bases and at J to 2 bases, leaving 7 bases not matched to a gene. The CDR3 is CASRVNRGPYEQYF. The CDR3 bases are TGTGCCAGCAGAGTCAACAGGGGCCCCTACGAGCAGTACTTC.

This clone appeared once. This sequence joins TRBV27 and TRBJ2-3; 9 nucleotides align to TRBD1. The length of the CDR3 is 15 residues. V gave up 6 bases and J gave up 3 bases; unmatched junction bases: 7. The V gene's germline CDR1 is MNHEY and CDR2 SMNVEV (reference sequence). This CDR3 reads CASSTTGGRTDTQYF. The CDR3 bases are TGTGCCAGCAGCACCACAGGGGGCAGGACAGATACGCAGTATTTT.

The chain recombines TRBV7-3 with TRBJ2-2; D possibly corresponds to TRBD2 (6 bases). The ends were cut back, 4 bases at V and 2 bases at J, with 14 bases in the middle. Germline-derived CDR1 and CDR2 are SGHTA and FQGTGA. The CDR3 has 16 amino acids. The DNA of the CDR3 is TGTGCCAGCAGCTCTCTACCGGGACTCAACACCGGGGAGCTGTTTTTT. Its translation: CASSSLPGLNTGELFF. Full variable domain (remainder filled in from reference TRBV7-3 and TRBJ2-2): GAGVSQTPSNKVTEKGKYVELRCDPISGHTALYWYRQSLGQGPEFLIYFQGTGAADDSGLPNDRFFAVRPEGSVSTLKIQRTERGDSAVYLCASSSLPGLNTGELFFGEGSRLTVL.

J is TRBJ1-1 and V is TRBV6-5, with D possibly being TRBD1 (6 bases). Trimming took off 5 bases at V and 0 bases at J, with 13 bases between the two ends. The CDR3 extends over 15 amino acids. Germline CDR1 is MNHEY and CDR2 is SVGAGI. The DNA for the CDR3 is TGTGCCAGCAGTCCGGTAGGGGGAATGAACACTGAAGCTTTCTTT. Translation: CASSPVGGMNTEAFF.

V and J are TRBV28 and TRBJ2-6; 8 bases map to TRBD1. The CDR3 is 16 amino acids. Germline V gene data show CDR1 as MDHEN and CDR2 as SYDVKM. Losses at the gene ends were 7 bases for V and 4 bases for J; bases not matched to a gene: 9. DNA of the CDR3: TGTGCCAGCACCGTGACAGGGGCGGAGGGGGCCAACGTCCTGACTTTC. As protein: CASTVTGAEGANVLTF.

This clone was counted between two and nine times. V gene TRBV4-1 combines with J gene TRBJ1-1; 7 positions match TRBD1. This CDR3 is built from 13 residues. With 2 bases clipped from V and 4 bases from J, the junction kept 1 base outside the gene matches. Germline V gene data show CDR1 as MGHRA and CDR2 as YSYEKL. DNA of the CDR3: TGCGCCAGCAGCCAAAGACAGGGCACTGAAGCTTTCTTT. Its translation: CASSQRQGTEAFF.

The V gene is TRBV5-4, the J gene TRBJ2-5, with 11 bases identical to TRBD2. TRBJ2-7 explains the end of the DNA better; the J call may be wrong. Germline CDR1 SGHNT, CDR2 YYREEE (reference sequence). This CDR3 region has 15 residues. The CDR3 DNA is TGTGCCAGCAGCTTTCCCACTAGCGGGAGCTACGAGCAGTACTTC. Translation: CASSFPTSGSYEQYF.

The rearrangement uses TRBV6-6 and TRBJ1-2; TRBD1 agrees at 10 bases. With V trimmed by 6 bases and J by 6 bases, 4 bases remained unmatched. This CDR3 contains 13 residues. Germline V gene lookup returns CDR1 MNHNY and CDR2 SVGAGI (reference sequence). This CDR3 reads CASRYGTGDGYTF. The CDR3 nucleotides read TGTGCCAGCAGATATGGGACAGGGGATGGCTACACCTTC.

In nucleotides, the CDR3 is TGCGCCAGCAGAGACGGGAAGGCGAACACTGAAGCTTTCTTT. This sequence encodes CASRDGKANTEAFF. This chain joins TRBV5-1 and TRBJ1-1, with unresolved D. The V and J ends lost 5 bases and 1 base respectively, with 12 bases between them. The germline gives CDR1 SGHRS, CDR2 YFSETQ. The CDR3 covers 14 residues. The full variable domain, rest sourced from reference TRBV5-1 and TRBJ1-1, is KAGVTQTPRYLIKTRGQQVTLSCSPISGHRSVSWYQQTPGQGLQFLFEYFSETQRNKGNFPGRFSGRQFSNSRSEMNVSTLELGDSALYLCASRDGKANTEAFFGQGTRLTVV.

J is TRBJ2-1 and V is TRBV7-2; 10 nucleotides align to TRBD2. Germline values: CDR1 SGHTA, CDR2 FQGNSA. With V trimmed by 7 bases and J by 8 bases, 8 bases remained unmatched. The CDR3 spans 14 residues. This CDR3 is CASTIAGGVHEQFF. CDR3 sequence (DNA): TGTGCCAGCACTATAGCGGGAGGTGTTCATGAGCAGTTCTTC.

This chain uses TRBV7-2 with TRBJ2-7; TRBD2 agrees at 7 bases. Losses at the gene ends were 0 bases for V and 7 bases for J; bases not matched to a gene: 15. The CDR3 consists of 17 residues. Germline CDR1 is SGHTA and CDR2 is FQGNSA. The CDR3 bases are TGTGCCAGCAGCTTAGCGAATATGAAGGGACCCGGGGGGGAGCAGTACTTC. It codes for CASSLANMKGPGGEQYF.

As DNA, the CDR3 is TGTGCCAGCAGCGACAGACAGAGGCAGCACGGCTACACCTTC. It encodes CASSDRQRQHGYTF. V usage is TRBV28 and J usage is TRBJ1-2; D may be TRBD1 (5 bases). CDR1 and CDR2 (germline): MDHEN, SYDVKM. The CDR3 totals 14 residues. V lost 6 bases and J lost 8, with 19 bases in between.

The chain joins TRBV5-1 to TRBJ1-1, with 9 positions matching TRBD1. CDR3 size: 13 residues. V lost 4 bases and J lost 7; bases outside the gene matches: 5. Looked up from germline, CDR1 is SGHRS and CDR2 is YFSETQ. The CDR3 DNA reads TGCGCCAGCAGCATACAGGGGGCCTTTGAAGCTTTCTTT. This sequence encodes CASSIQGAFEAFF.

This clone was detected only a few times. CDR3 amino acids: CASSSPGGKLFF. CDR3 bases: TGTGCCAGCAGTTCCCCAGGAGGGAAACTGTTTTTT. The chain links TRBV6-5 to TRBJ1-4; D not certain. The CDR3 consists of 12 residues. The V and J ends lost 4 bases and 11 bases respectively, with 11 bases between them. CDR1 and CDR2 from the germline V gene are MNHEY and SVGAGI.